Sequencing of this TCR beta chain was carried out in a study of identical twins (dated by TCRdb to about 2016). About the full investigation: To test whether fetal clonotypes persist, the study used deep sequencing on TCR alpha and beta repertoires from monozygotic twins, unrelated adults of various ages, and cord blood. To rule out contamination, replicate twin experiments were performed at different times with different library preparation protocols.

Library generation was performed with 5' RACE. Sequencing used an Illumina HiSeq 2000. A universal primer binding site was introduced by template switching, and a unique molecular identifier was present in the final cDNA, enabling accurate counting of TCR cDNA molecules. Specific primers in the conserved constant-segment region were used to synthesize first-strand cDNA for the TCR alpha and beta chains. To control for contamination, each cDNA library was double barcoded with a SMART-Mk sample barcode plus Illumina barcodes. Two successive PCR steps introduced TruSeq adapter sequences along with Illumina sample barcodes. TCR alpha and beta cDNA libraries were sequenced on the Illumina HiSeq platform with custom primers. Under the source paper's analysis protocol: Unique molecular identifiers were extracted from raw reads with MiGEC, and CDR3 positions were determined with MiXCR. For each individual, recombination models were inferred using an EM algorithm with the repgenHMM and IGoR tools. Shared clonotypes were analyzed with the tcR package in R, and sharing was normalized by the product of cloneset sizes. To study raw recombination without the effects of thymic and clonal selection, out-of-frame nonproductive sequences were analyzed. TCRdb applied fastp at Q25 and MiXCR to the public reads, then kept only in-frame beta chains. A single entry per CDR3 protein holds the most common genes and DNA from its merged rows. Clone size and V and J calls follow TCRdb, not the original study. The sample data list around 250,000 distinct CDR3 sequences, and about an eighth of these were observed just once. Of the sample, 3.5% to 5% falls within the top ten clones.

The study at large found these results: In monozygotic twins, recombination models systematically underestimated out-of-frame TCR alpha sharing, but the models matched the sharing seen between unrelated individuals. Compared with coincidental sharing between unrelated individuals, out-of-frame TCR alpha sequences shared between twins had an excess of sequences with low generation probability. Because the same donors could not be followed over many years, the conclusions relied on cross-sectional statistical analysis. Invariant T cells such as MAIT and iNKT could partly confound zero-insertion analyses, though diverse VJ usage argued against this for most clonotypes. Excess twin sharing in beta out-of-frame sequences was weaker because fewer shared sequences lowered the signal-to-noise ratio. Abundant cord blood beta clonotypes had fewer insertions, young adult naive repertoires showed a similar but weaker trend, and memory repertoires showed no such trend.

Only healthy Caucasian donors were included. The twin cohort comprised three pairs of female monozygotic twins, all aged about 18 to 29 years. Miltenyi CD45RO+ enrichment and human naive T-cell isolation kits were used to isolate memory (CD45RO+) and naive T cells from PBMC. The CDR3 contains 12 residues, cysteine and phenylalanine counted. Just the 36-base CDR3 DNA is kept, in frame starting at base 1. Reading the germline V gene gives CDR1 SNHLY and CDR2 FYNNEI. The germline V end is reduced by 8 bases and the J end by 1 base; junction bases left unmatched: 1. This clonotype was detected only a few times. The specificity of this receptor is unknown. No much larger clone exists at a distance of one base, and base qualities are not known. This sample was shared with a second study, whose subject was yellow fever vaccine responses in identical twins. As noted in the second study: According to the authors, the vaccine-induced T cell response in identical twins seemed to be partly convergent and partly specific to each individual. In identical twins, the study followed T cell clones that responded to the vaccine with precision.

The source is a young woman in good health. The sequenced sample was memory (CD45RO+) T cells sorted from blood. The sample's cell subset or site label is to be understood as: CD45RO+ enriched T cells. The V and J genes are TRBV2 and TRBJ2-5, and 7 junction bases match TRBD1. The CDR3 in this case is CASDRVQETQYF. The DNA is TGTGCCAGCGACAGGGTCCAAGAGACCCAGTACTTC.